These T cell receptor beta chains were read from a single sample in a study of graft-versus-host responses after intestinal transplantation. Their antigens remain unidentified. TCRdb's copy holds only in-frame clones and misses some; the assay was immunoSEQ multiplex PCR. The data contain about 120,000 clones, approximately 95% of them singletons. Sequenced material: unstimulated CD8+ T cells sorted from spleen or lymph node cells, taken before intestinal transplant. The receptors originated from a human donor who received an intestinal transplant. CDR3s include the opening cysteine and the closing phenylalanine or tryptophan. The D gene is left open where the match is weak. Clone size is given for some rows only: seen once, a few or many times, or a class if the clone is expanded.

CDR3 protein | J gene | V gene | clone size | D gene
CASSLAGTEANYGYTF | TRBJ1-2 | TRBV5-4 | - | -
CASSLGAGLNQPQHF | TRBJ1-5 | TRBV27 | - | -
CASSLSILLSDEQFF | TRBJ2-1 | TRBV27 | - | -
CASSLGQPETQYF | TRBJ2-5 | TRBV5-4 | - | -
CASSPGQGAYEQYF | TRBJ2-7 | TRBV9 | - | TRBD1
CASGTPTSSYNEQFF | TRBJ2-1 | TRBV7-2 | - | -
CASSFGGNTDTQYF | TRBJ2-3 | TRBV28 | once | -
CASSLDVGKGNEQFF | TRBJ2-1 | TRBV7-8 | - | -
CASSPRQHLYNSPLHF | TRBJ1-6 | TRBV7-9 | - | -
CASSKLAGGHGDEQFF | TRBJ2-1 | TRBV19 | - | TRBD2
CATSKNYPTDTQYF | TRBJ2-3 | TRBV15 | - | -
CASSQDGTGTYEQYF | TRBJ2-7 | TRBV4-1 | - | TRBD1
CASKSSPEAFF | TRBJ1-1 | TRBV2 | - | -
CASSWGSGGQPQHF | TRBJ1-5 | TRBV5-8 | - | TRBD1
CASSLLAGSYNEQFF | TRBJ2-1 | TRBV6-5 | - | TRBD2
CASSSGPGTSGSNEQFF | TRBJ2-1 | TRBV5-6 | - | TRBD2
CASSQTRSNQPQHF | TRBJ1-5 | TRBV7-9 | - | -
CASSLVGRYGEQFF | TRBJ2-1 | TRBV7-9 | few | -
CASSILGSTGELFF | TRBJ2-2 | TRBV19 | - | -
CASSWLNTEAFF | TRBJ1-1 | TRBV2 | - | -
CATRNSYEQYF | TRBJ2-7 | TRBV10-3 | - | -
CASSFEGGLGVDGYTF | TRBJ1-2 | TRBV5-6 | - | -
CASSLWQGDSNQPQHF | TRBJ1-5 | TRBV7-6 | - | TRBD1
CASSPTGTISYNEQFF | TRBJ2-1 | TRBV11-3 | - | -
CASSMVGGGIHNEQFF | TRBJ2-1 | TRBV5-1 | - | TRBD2
CASSVEGLSYEQYF | TRBJ2-7 | TRBV9 | - | -
CASSHLRGGDYGYTF | TRBJ1-2 | TRBV14 | - | TRBD1
CASSAETLAAIYNEQFF | TRBJ2-1 | TRBV2 | - | TRBD2
CASSQGAARELFF | TRBJ2-2 | TRBV4-1 | - | -
CASSPGQGPHNEQFF | TRBJ2-1 | TRBV9 | - | TRBD1
CASSLRGGEAGANVLTF | TRBJ2-6 | TRBV13 | once | -
CASSPGTGTDTQYF | TRBJ2-3 | TRBV5-1 | - | TRBD1
CASSFVPRGMNTEAFF | TRBJ1-1 | TRBV28 | - | -
CASSFTALAAEGQYF | TRBJ2-7 | TRBV28 | - | TRBD2
CAISGGTGDREQFF | TRBJ2-1 | TRBV10-3 | - | TRBD1
CASSVGKGPYNEQFF | TRBJ2-1 | TRBV9 | - | -
CASRPSVDAYEQYF | TRBJ2-7 | TRBV14 | - | -
CASSVGQGALYEQYF | - | TRBV27 | - | TRBD1
CASGKGHAQETQYF | TRBJ2-5 | TRBV19 | once | -
CASNSYSGLNEQFF | TRBJ2-1 | TRBV6-6 | - | -
CASSTGTSGRETQYF | TRBJ2-5 | TRBV10-2 | - | TRBD2
CASSELATGELFF | TRBJ2-2 | TRBV10-1 | - | -
CAWSEVTEAFF | TRBJ1-1 | TRBV30 | - | -